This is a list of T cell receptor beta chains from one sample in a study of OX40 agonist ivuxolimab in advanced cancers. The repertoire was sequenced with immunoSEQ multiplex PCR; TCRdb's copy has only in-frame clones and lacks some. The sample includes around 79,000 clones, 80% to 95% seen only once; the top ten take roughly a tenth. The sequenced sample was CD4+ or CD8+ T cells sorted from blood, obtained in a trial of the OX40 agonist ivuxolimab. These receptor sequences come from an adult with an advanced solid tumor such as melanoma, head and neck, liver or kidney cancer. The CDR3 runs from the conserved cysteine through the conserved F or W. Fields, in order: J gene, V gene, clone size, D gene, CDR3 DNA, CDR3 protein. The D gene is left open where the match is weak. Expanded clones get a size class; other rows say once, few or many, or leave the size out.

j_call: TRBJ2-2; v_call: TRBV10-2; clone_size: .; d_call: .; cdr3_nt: TGCGCCAGCACATCGGAGGCCGGGGAGCTGTTTTTT; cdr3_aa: CASTSEAGELFF
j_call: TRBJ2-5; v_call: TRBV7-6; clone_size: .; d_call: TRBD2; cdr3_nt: TGTGCCAGCAGCTTGGGCCCTAGCGGGGGGGCCACCCAAGAGACCCAGTACTTC; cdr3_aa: CASSLGPSGGATQETQYF
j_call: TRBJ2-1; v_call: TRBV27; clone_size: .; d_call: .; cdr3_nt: TGTGCCAGCAGTTTCTCCGGGACCGAACCTTACAATGAGCAGTTCTTC; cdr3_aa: CASSFSGTEPYNEQFF
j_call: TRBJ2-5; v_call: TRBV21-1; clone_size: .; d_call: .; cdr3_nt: TGTGCCAGCAGTAAGGGGGGGTGGACAGGGCCCAAAGAGACCCAGTACTTC; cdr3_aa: CASSKGGWTGPKETQYF
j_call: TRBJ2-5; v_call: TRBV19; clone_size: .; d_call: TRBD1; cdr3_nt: TGTGCCAGTAGTATAGCAAGGGGGCTGGAGACCCAGTACTTC; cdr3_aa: CASSIARGLETQYF
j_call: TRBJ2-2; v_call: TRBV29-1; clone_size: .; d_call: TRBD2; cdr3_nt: TGCAGCGTTGAATTCAGCGGGGGGCCCCTGAACACCGGGGAGCTGTTTTTT; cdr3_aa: CSVEFSGGPLNTGELFF
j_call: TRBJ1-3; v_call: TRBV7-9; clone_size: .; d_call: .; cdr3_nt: TGTGCCAGCAGCTTAGGGTGGCTTGAGTTCGGAAACACCATATATTTT; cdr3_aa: CASSLGWLEFGNTIYF
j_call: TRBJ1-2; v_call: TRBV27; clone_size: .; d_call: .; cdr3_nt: TGTGCCAGCAGTTTATCGCCCCGGGAGGAGACTTACTATGGCTACACCTTC; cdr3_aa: CASSLSPREETYYGYTF
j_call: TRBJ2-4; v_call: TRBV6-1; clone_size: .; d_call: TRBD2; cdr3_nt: TGTGCCAGCAGTGTACTAGCGGGGGATTACTTGGGCAAAAACATTCAGTACTTC; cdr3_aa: CASSVLAGDYLGKNIQYF
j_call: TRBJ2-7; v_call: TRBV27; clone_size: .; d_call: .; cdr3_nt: TGTGCCAGCAGTTTATATTTGAGAGGGGTCGGGTACGAGCAGTACTTC; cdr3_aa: CASSLYLRGVGYEQYF
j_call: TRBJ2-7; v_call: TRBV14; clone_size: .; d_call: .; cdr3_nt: TGTGCCAGCAGCCCAAGGGGAGGGACATACTCCTACGAGCAGTACTTC; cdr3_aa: CASSPRGGTYSYEQYF
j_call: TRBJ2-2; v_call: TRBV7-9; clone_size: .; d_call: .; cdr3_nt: TGTGCCAGCAGCTTAGTAAGGGGGATAGACACCGGGGAGCTGTTTTTT; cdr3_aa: CASSLVRGIDTGELFF
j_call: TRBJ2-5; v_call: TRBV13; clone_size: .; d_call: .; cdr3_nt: TGTGCCAGCAGCTTAAGGGCTAGCTCCTGGGAGACCCAGTACTTC; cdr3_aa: CASSLRASSWETQYF
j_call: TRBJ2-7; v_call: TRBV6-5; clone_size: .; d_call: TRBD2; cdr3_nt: TGTGCCAGCAGCCTCGGGACTAGCCACGAGCAGTACTTC; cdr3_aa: CASSLGTSHEQYF
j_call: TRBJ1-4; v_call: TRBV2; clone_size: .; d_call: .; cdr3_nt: TGTGCCAGCAGTGAATTGGGGGCCCCGCTACATAATGAAAAACTGTTTTTT; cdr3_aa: CASSELGAPLHNEKLFF
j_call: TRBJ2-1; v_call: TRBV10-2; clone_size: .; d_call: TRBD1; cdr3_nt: TGCGCCACCTGGGACAGCAGCTCCTACAATGAGCAGTTCTTC; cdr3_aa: CATWDSSSYNEQFF
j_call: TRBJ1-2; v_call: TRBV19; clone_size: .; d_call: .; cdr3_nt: TGTGCCAGTAGTAATAAGGGGACGGCTAACTATGGCTACACCTTC; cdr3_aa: CASSNKGTANYGYTF
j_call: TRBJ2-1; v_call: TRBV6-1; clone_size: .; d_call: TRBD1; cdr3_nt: TGTGCCAGCAGTGAATTAGAGGGGGCAATTGAGCAGTTCTTC; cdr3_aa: CASSELEGAIEQFF
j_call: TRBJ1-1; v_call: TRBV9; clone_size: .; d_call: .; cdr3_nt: TGTGCCAGCAGCGTAGTCACAAATATGAACACTGAAGCTTTCTTT; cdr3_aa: CASSVVTNMNTEAFF
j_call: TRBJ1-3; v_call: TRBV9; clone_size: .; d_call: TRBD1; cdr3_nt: TGTGCCAGCAGCGTGGGGACAGGGGTTCCTGGAAACACCATATATTTT; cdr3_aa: CASSVGTGVPGNTIYF
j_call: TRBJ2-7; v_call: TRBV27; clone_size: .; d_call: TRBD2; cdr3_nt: TGTGCCAGCAGCAGGACTAGCGGGGGCCTACCCTACGAGCAGTACTTC; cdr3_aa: CASSRTSGGLPYEQYF
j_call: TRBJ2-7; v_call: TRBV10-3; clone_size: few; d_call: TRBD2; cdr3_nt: TGTGCCATGGGGGGGTCCTACGAGCAGTACTTC; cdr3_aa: CAMGGSYEQYF
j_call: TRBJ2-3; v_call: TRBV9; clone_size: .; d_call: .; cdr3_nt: TGTGCCAGCAGCGTAGAGGCAGATACGCAGTATTTT; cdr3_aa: CASSVEADTQYF
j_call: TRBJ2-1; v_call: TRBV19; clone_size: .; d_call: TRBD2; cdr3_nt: TGTGCCAGTATCACTAGCGGGGGGGCCATCAATGAGCAGTTCTTC; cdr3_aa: CASITSGGAINEQFF
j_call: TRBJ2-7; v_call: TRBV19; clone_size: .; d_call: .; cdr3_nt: TGTGCCAGTAGTATGGGGGGCTTTACCTACGAGCAGTACTTC; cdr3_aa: CASSMGGFTYEQYF
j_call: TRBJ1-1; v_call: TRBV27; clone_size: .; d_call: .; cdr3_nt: TGTGCCAGCAGGCGAGGAGGGACTCCGGCTTTCTTT; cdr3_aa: CASRRGGTPAFF
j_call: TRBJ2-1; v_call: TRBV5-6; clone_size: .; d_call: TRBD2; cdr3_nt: TGTGCCAGCAGCTTGGCCCAGGGCGGGGGCTACAATGAGCAGTTCTTC; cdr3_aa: CASSLAQGGGYNEQFF
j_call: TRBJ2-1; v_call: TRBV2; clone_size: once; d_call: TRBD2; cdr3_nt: TGTGCCAGCAGGCCGGGACTAGCGGGGGGGCCGCATGAGCAGTTCTTC; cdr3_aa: CASRPGLAGGPHEQFF
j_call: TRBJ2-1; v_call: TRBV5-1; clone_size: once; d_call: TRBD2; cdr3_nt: TGCGCCAGCAGCTTGGACCTAGCGGGGGGGAGCAATGAGCAGTTCTTC; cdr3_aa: CASSLDLAGGSNEQFF
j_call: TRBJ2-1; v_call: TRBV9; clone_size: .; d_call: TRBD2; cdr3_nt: TGTGCCAGCAGCGTTGGCGGGGGGGCCTCCAATGAGCAGTTCTTC; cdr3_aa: CASSVGGGASNEQFF
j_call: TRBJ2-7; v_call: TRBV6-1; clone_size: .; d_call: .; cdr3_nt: TGTGCCAGCAGTGAATTTGGCGACGAGCAGTACTTC; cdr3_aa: CASSEFGDEQYF
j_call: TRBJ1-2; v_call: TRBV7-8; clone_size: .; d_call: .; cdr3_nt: TGTGCCAGCAGCCAACAAGACCTTAACTATGGCTACACCTTC; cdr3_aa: CASSQQDLNYGYTF
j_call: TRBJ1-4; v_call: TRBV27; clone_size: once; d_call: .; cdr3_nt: TGTGCCAGCAGTCCCGAAAATGGCGCCGGGGGGGAAAAACTGTTTTTT; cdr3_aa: CASSPENGAGGEKLFF
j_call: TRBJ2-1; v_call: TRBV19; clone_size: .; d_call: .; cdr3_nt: TGTGCCAGTAGCCAAACGAGAAAAGACAGGAGCTCCTACAATGAGCAGTTCTTC; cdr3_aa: CASSQTRKDRSSYNEQFF
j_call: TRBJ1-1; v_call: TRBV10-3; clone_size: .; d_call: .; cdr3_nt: TGTGCCATCAGTGAGGGGGGGGTCACTGAAGCTTTCTTT; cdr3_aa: CAISEGGVTEAFF
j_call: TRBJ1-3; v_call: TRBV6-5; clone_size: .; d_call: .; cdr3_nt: TGTGCCAGCACCTCCTACTCTGGAAACACCATATATTTT; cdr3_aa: CASTSYSGNTIYF
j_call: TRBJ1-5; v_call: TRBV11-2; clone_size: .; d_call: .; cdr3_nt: TGTGCCAGCAGCTTAGGGGGCGCGATGCAGCCCCAGCATTTT; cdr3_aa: CASSLGGAMQPQHF
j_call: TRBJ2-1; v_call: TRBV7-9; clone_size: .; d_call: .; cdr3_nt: TGTGCCAGCAGCCGGGATCACAATGAGCAGTTCTTC; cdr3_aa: CASSRDHNEQFF
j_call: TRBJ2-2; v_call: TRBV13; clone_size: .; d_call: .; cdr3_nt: TGTGCCAGCAGCTACCCCTCCCATCACACCGGGGAGCTGTTTTTT; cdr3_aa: CASSYPSHHTGELFF
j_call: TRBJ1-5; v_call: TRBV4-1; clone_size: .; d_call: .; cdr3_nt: TGCGCCAGCAGCCAAGAAGAGGGGGAAGGCAATCAGCCCCAGCATTTT; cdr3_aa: CASSQEEGEGNQPQHF
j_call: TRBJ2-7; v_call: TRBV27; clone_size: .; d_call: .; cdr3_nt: TGTGCCAGCAGTCCGTACGCCGGGTCTCCCTACGAGCAGTACTTC; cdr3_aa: CASSPYAGSPYEQYF
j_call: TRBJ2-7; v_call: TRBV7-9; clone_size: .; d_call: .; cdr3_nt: TGTGCCAGCAGCTTTGGAGCCTCCTACGAGCAGTACTTC; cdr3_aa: CASSFGASYEQYF
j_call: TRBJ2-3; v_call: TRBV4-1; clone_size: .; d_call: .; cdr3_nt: TGCGCCAGCAGCCATAGCTCTAGCACAGATACGCAGTATTTT; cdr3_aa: CASSHSSSTDTQYF
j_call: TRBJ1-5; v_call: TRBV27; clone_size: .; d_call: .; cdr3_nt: TGTGCCAGCGGGCTCAGGACAGATAGCAATCAGCCCCAGCATTTT; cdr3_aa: CASGLRTDSNQPQHF
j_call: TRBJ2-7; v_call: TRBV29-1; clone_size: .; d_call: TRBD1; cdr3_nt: TGCAGCGCCCGACAGGGTTCCTACGAGCAGTACTTC; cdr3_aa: CSARQGSYEQYF
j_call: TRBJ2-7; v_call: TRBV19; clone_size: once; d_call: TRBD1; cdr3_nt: TGTGCCAGTAGTATAGGGGACAGCCTATACTACGAGCAGTACTTC; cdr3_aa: CASSIGDSLYYEQYF
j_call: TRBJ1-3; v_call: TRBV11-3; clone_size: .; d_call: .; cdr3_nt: TGTGCCAGCAGCGAAGATGGGTCTGGAAACACCATATATTTT; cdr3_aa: CASSEDGSGNTIYF
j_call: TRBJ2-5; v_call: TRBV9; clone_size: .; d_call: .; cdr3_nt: TGTGCCAGCAGCGACAATCAAGAGACCCAGTACTTC; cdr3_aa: CASSDNQETQYF